This TCR beta chain stems from a study of early T cells in non-severe SARS-CoV-2 infection. Study summary: It was bulk RNA from unsorted whole blood that was sequenced, and the chains were unpaired. Study-wide results and limits: Clonotype matching in VDJdb favored anti-spike CD8 responses and did not capture private and CD4 specificities.

MiXCR, applied by TCRdb to the 5' RACE reads, yields one record per CDR3 protein. The sample yields around 40,000 distinct CDR3 sequences, about 6.2% seen once. The CDR3 has 13 amino acids. Germline lookup yields CDR1 DFQATT and CDR2 SNEGSKA (reference sequence). Trimming removed 8 bases from V and 6 bases from J; junction bases left unmatched: 11. This clonotype was seen many times. Its antigen is not known. The sequence came from an adult who was a healthcare worker with PCR-confirmed SARS-CoV-2 infection or an uninfected control (not recorded which). The sample taken for sequencing was whole blood. This chain links TRBV20-1 with TRBJ2-3, with 7 nucleotides matching TRBD2. CDR3 in amino acids: CSRTGRELDTQYF. In nucleotides, the CDR3 is TGCAGTCGGACGGGGCGGGAGCTCGATACGCAGTATTTT.